A selection of T cell receptor beta chains follows, all from one sample in a study of blood T cell repertoires in COVID-19. Assay: immunoSEQ multiplex PCR; the TCRdb copy retains only in-frame clones and omits some. This table holds roughly 120,000 clones, over 65% found once. Sequenced material: peripheral blood. The receptors come from an elderly woman with acute or convalescent COVID-19. The CDR3 runs from the conserved cysteine through the conserved F or W. Fields, in order: D gene, clone size, V gene, J gene, CDR3 protein, CDR3 DNA. D genes are given only for firm matches. Only some rows state a clone size, as once, few, many or a class for expanded clones.

>NA|NA|TRBV10-1|TRBJ2-7
CASSDIAGASYEQYF
TGCGCCAGCAGTGATATAGCAGGGGCGTCCTACGAGCAGTACTTC
>TRBD1|NA|TRBV12-3/TRBV12-4|TRBJ2-7
CASAGQGNGEQYF
TGTGCCAGCGCAGGACAGGGAAACGGCGAGCAGTACTTC
>NA|NA|TRBV3-1/TRBV3-2|TRBJ2-7
CASSQGTLGGEQYF
TGTGCCAGCAGCCAAGGGACTCTAGGGGGCGAGCAGTACTTC
>NA|few|TRBV10-1|TRBJ2-5
CASSDGSLETQYF
TGCGCCAGCAGTGATGGTAGCTTGGAGACCCAGTACTTC
>TRBD1|NA|TRBV27|TRBJ2-3
CASSLRGIGQGIADTQYF
TGTGCCAGCAGCCTAAGGGGCATCGGACAGGGAATAGCAGATACGCAGTATTTT
>TRBD1|NA|TRBV5-6|TRBJ2-5
CASYWDRGNIQETQYF
TGTGCCAGCTACTGGGACAGGGGCAATATTCAAGAGACCCAGTACTTC
>NA|NA|TRBV7-2|TRBJ2-3
CASSSFSDTQYF
TGTGCCAGCAGCTCTTTCTCAGATACGCAGTATTTT
>TRBD1|few|TRBV19|TRBJ1-5
CATRTGLDSNQPQHF
TGTGCCACACGGACAGGGTTGGATAGCAATCAGCCCCAGCATTTT
>NA|few|TRBV14|TRBJ1-1
CASSQAGAVRNTEAFF
TGTGCCAGCAGCCAAGCTGGGGCAGTTAGGAACACTGAAGCTTTCTTT
>TRBD2|NA|TRBV11-2|TRBJ2-2
CASSLAGGPSNSIF
TGTGCCAGCAGCTTAGCGGGAGGGCCGTCGAACTCGATTTTT
>TRBD2|few|TRBV5-4|TRBJ2-1
CASSLDSGGYNEQFF
TGTGCCAGCAGCTTGGATAGCGGGGGGTACAATGAGCAGTTCTTC
>NA|NA|TRBV7-8|TRBJ1-1
CASSLASIQVDEAFF
TGTGCCAGCAGCTTAGCGAGTATACAGGTGGATGAAGCTTTCTTT
>NA|few|TRBV30|TRBJ1-4
CAWSGGPGEKLFF
TGTGCCTGGAGCGGGGGGCCGGGTGAAAAACTGTTTTTT
>TRBD1|NA|TRBV11-2|TRBJ2-3
CASSFPRTGGSADTQYF
TGTGCCAGCAGCTTCCCCCGGACAGGGGGTTCTGCAGATACGCAGTATTTT
>TRBD1|NA|TRBV6-1|TRBJ2-2
CASSERGQGGTGELFF
TGTGCCAGCAGTGAGAGGGGACAGGGAGGCACCGGGGAGCTGTTTTTT
>TRBD2|few|TRBV7-9|TRBJ2-1
CASSSTLAGGPYEQFF
TGTGCCAGCAGCTCTACCCTAGCGGGGGGGCCCTATGAGCAGTTCTTC
>NA|NA|TRBV6-5|TRBJ1-5
CASSYSIRNQPQHF
TGTGCCAGCAGTTACTCGATTCGGAATCAGCCCCAGCATTTT
>NA|many|TRBV27|TRBJ1-5
CASSPFFASNQPQHF
TGTGCCAGCAGTCCCTTTTTTGCGAGCAATCAGCCCCAGCATTTT
>NA|NA|TRBV27|TRBJ1-6
CASSLVNTAGGVYNSPLHF
TGTGCCAGCAGTTTAGTGAATACCGCTGGCGGGGTCTATAATTCACCCCTCCACTTT
>NA|NA|TRBV28|TRBJ1-5
CASSLTALYQPQHF
TGTGCCAGCAGTTTAACAGCCCTTTATCAGCCCCAGCATTTT
>TRBD1|NA|TRBV27|TRBJ2-7
CASSSGGQGEYEQYF
TGTGCCAGCAGTTCGGGCGGGCAGGGGGAGTACGAGCAGTACTTC
>TRBD1|once|TRBV7-2|TRBJ2-3
CASSLSDRVTDTQYF
TGTGCCAGCAGCTTATCGGACAGGGTCACAGATACGCAGTATTTT
>NA|once|TRBV28|TRBJ2-7
CASTQSYEQYF
TGTGCCAGCACCCAATCCTACGAGCAGTACTTC
>TRBD2|NA|TRBV5-4|TRBJ2-3
CASSDPSGGTDTQYF
TGTGCCAGCAGCGACCCTAGCGGGGGCACAGATACGCAGTATTTT
>NA|once|TRBV3-1/TRBV3-2|TRBJ2-7
CASSPGLYEQYF
TGTGCCAGCAGCCCGGGTCTGTACGAGCAGTACTTC
>NA|NA|TRBV2|TRBJ2-1
CASRDGPPSAGQFF
TGTGCCAGCAGGGATGGGCCCCCCTCCGCCGGGCAGTTCTTC
>NA|NA|TRBV7-8|TRBJ2-3
CASSLGGLTSTDTQYF
TGTGCCAGCAGCTTGGGGGGGCTCACCTCCACAGATACGCAGTATTTT
>NA|NA|TRBV24-1|TRBJ2-3
CATSVSQGTDTQYF
TGTGCCACCAGTGTCTCCCAGGGCACAGATACGCAGTATTTT
>NA|few|TRBV4-2|TRBJ1-2
CASSQEGGRTDYGYTF
TGTGCCAGCAGCCAAGAAGGAGGAAGGACAGACTATGGCTACACCTTC
>NA|NA|TRBV7-7|TRBJ2-2
CASSRTGVSTGELFF
TGTGCCAGCAGCCGGACGGGGGTGAGCACCGGGGAGCTGTTTTTT